These 13 T cell receptor beta chains were sequenced from one sample in a study of patients and donors after allogeneic stem cell transplantation. TCRdb ran MiXCR on the RT-PCR reads and lists one entry per CDR3 protein. The data contain roughly 960,000 distinct CDR3 sequences, about a sixth of them singletons. The sequencing sample was made of blood, either unsorted or a sorted T cell fraction (not recorded which). These receptors came from a human donor who was either an allogeneic HSCT recipient or a stem cell or donor lymphocyte infusion donor (not recorded which). It is not recorded whose cells these are; they may come from a transplant donor.

This clonotype occurred a few times. The rearrangement links TRBV4-1 to TRBJ2-7; TRBD1 agrees at 9 bases. The CDR3 has 15 amino acids. Trimming cost V 3 bases and J 3 bases; bases outside gene matches: 6. The V gene's germline CDR1 is MGHRA and CDR2 YSYEKL. CDR3 loop: CASSQGQGTIYEQYF. The CDR3 DNA sequence: TGCGCCAGCAGCCAGGGACAGGGAACAATCTACGAGCAGTACTTC.

This clonotype was found a few times. CDR3 in amino acids: CASGDPVWAEAFF. As DNA, the CDR3 is TGTGCCAGCGGGGACCCGGTGTGGGCTGAAGCTTTCTTT. J is TRBJ1-1 and V is TRBV3-1, with D perhaps TRBD1 (5 bases). From germline, CDR1 is LGHDT and CDR2 YNNKEL (reference sequence). V dropped 8 bases and J dropped 6 bases, with 16 bases sitting between them. This CDR3 has 13 residues.

This sequence joins TRBV7-2 and TRBJ2-1; 11 nucleotides line up with TRBD2. V lost 3 bases and J lost 4; bases outside the gene matches: 8. The CDR3 runs 17 residues. Germline loops: CDR1 SGHTA, CDR2 FQGNSA. CDR3 protein: CASSLSTTSGGYNEQFF. The CDR3 DNA is TGTGCCAGCAGCTTGTCAACCACTAGCGGGGGTTACAATGAGCAGTTCTTC. Full variable domain (remainder filled in from reference TRBV7-2 and TRBJ2-1): GAGVSQSPSNKVTEKGKDVELRCDPISGHTALYWYRQSLGQGLEFLIYFQGNSAPDKSGLPSDRFSAERTGGSVSTLTIQRTQQEDSAVYLCASSLSTTSGGYNEQFFGPGTRLTVL.

This clonotype was seen at least ten times. The chain recombines TRBV6-5 with TRBJ1-5, with 7 bases that match TRBD1. Germline values: CDR1 MNHEY, CDR2 SVGAGI. Trimming cost V 3 bases and J 4 bases; bases outside gene matches: 3. The CDR3 has 14 residues. The CDR3 region is CASSYRQGNQPQHF. In nucleotides, the CDR3 is TGTGCCAGCAGTTATAGACAGGGTAATCAGCCCCAGCATTTT.

This clonotype was counted between two and nine times. The rearrangement uses TRBV3-1 and TRBJ2-1, with TRBD2 matching 7 bases. Unmatched junction bases numbered 9, after V lost 3 bases and J lost 7 bases. Germline CDR1 is LGHDT and CDR2 is YNNKEL (reference sequence). There are 15 residues in the CDR3. CDR3 region: CASSHRSGALNEQFF. CDR3 nucleotides: TGTGCCAGCAGCCATCGAAGCGGGGCGTTAAATGAGCAGTTCTTC.

The table lists this clonotype with a few counts. The chain carries TRBV10-3 and TRBJ1-5; a weak D match, TRBD1 (6 bases). With 10 bases removed from V and 4 bases from J, the gap between germline ends came to 14 bases. The CDR3 runs to 13 residues. The germline V gene encodes CDR1 ENHRY and CDR2 SYGVKD. The CDR3 sequence: CATQPDRNQPQHF. The DNA for the CDR3 is TGTGCCACCCAACCCGACAGGAATCAGCCCCAGCATTTT.

This clonotype appeared a few times. The chain joins TRBV7-6 to TRBJ2-1; a possible D gene is TRBD2 (5 bases). The V and J ends lost 4 bases and 6 bases respectively, with 16 bases between them. The CDR3 is 15 residues long. Looked up from germline, CDR1 is SGHVS and CDR2 is FNYEAQ. The CDR3: CASSSQLLGSNEQFF. The CDR3 DNA sequence: TGTGCCAGCAGCTCCCAGCTACTAGGGAGCAATGAGCAGTTCTTC.

The rearrangement uses TRBV12-3 or TRBV12-4 and TRBJ2-1, with D perhaps matching TRBD1 (5 bases). V was cut by 6 bases and J by 4 bases, with 13 bases left in between. The CDR3 is made up of 14 amino acids. CDR3 residues: CASSRQTLYNEQFF. The CDR3 coding sequence is TGTGCCAGCAGCCGACAGACGTTATACAATGAGCAGTTCTTC.

The sample holds a few counts of this clonotype. The chain joins TRBV12-3 or TRBV12-4 to TRBJ2-7; D possibly corresponds to TRBD2 (6 bases). The germline V and J ends were trimmed by 1 base and 4 bases, with 14 bases remaining between them. CDR3 length: 15 amino acids. The CDR3 bases are TGTGCCAGCAGTTTAGGTGGCGGGGCTCCTTACGAGCAGTACTTC. This translates into CASSLGGGAPYEQYF.

This clonotype was counted only a few times. V usage is TRBV10-3 and J usage is TRBJ2-5; D possibly matches TRBD1 or TRBD2 (5 bases each). The CDR3 has 16 amino acids. The V end lost 6 bases, the J end lost 0 bases, and 17 bases lay between the germline ends. From germline, CDR1 is ENHRY and CDR2 SYGVKD. CDR3 DNA sequence: TGTGCCATCAGCGGGACGCCCCGAATGTACCAAGAGACCCAGTACTTC. Its translation is CAISGTPRMYQETQYF.

This chain uses TRBV6-1 with TRBJ2-7; a possible D gene is TRBD2 (5 bases). Trimming stripped 5 bases from V and 4 bases from J, with 15 bases between. In germline, CDR1 is MNHNS, CDR2 SASEGT. This CDR3 is 14 amino acids long. CDR3 sequence reads: CASSHHTGWYEQYF. The DNA of the CDR3 is TGTGCCAGCAGTCACCACACGGGATGGTACGAGCAGTACTTC.

This chain links TRBV20-1 with TRBJ2-5; the D gene is possibly TRBD2 (5 bases). The CDR3 is 13 residues long. Looked up from germline, CDR1 is DFQATT and CDR2 is SNEGSKA (reference sequence). Trimming cost V 4 bases and J 6 bases, with 15 bases left between them. CDR3 residues: CSAKKRAGKTQYF. CDR3 DNA sequence: TGCAGTGCTAAGAAACGGGCCGGGAAGACCCAGTACTTC.

This chain uses TRBV5-1 with TRBJ2-1; 9 bases agree with TRBD2. Germline CDR1 and CDR2: SGHRS and YFSETQ. The CDR3 is made up of 16 amino acids. Germline trimming cut 3 bases from V and 7 bases from J; bases unmatched to any gene: 11. The CDR3 here is CASSSASSGIGNEQFF. For the CDR3, the DNA is TGCGCCAGCAGCTCGGCCTCTAGCGGGATAGGGAATGAGCAGTTCTTC.